Listed here is a single T cell receptor beta chain. Since a much larger clone is just one base distant, this may be a read error. The entry originates in a study of blood T cells in healthy people across ages. Then a second PCR, running roughly 7 to 11 cycles, was carried out with a sample-barcoded 5' primer and a J-beta primer mix. TCRdb reprocessed the 5' RACE reads with MiXCR, giving one entry per CDR3 protein. The data show over 600,000 distinct CDR3 sequences, with about 47% seen just once and 15% to 20% held by the top ten. The TCR originated in a man of 80 years or more in good health. The sample taken for sequencing was blood.

The DNA for the CDR3 is TGCAGTGCTCAGGGGCTAGCGGAGATCAATGAGCAGTACTTC. Its protein product is CSAQGLAEINEQYF. The chain employs TRBV20-1 and TRBJ2-7; possibly TRBD2 for D (7 bases). Per germline, CDR1 DFQATT and CDR2 SNEGSKA (reference sequence). The CDR3 runs to 14 residues. The ends were cut back, 5 bases at V and 7 bases at J, with 21 bases in the middle.